Each of the 15 T cell receptor beta chains below was sequenced from the same sample in a study of OX40 agonist ivuxolimab in advanced cancers. Only in-frame clones appear in the TCRdb table, and some are missing; sequencing was by immunoSEQ multiplex PCR. The sample comprises some 66,000 clones, roughly 80% of which are singletons, and under 2.5% rests with the top ten. Here the sequenced sample was CD4+ or CD8+ T cells sorted from blood, taken in a trial of the OX40 agonist ivuxolimab. These receptors all come from an adult with an advanced solid tumor such as melanoma, head and neck, liver or kidney cancer.

This chain uses TRBV2 with TRBJ1-1, with a weak D call TRBD1 (5 bases). V was shortened by 6 bases and J by 3 bases, with 14 bases between the two germline ends. Germline lookup yields CDR1 SNHLY and CDR2 FYNNEI. CDR3 length: 14 residues. The CDR3 here is CASSPGTEYTEAFF. DNA of the CDR3: TGTGCCAGCAGCCCGGGGACGGAATACACTGAAGCTTTCTTT.

This clone was observed once. The J gene is TRBJ2-7, the V gene TRBV14; TRBD1 agrees at 11 bases. The CDR3 is 17 amino acids. The germline CDR1 and CDR2 sequences are SGHDN and FVKESK. V shed 1 base and J 2 bases; nucleotides not matched to a gene: 7. The CDR3 region has the DNA TGTGCCAGCAGCCAAGGCCCCCGGACAGGGGGCGCCTACGAGCAGTACTTC. It yields the protein CASSQGPRTGGAYEQYF.

The CDR3, as DNA: TGTGCCAGCAGCCACGGGACGGTGAACACTGAAGCTTTCTTT. It encodes CASSHGTVNTEAFF. The chain carries TRBV13 and TRBJ1-1; TRBD1 might be the D (5 bases). Germline CDR1 and CDR2: PRHDT and FYEKMQ (reference sequence). This CDR3 comprises 14 residues. Trimming removed 5 bases at V and 0 bases at J, with 10 bases between. The variable domain in full, completed from reference TRBV13 and TRBJ1-1, reads AAGVIQSPRHLIKEKRETATLKCYPIPRHDTVYWYQQGPGQDPQFLISFYEKMQSDKGSIPDRFSAQQFSDYHSELNMSSLELGDSALYFCASSHGTVNTEAFFGQGTRLTVV.

This clone was detected once. This chain joins TRBV5-1 and TRBJ2-7, with 13 bases fitting TRBD2. The CDR3 loop spans 15 amino acids. Germline V gene data show CDR1 as SGHRS and CDR2 as YFSETQ. V trimming: 4 bases; J trimming: 6 bases; junction bases outside the gene matches: 7. CDR3 sequence: CASSTGTSGIGEQYF. The CDR3 nucleotides are TGCGCCAGCAGCACCGGGACTAGCGGGATAGGCGAGCAGTACTTC.

This clone was observed once. The V gene is TRBV11-2, the J gene TRBJ2-7, with D uncertain. The CDR3 contains 17 residues. Trimming removed 5 bases from V and 5 bases from J, with 25 bases in between. The germline CDR1 and CDR2 sequences are SGHAT and FQNNGV. The CDR3 sequence: CASSQAIVVRVAHEQYF. DNA for the CDR3: TGTGCCAGCAGCCAGGCCATAGTGGTACGGGTGGCCCACGAGCAGTACTTC.

The V call is TRBV19, the J call TRBJ2-6; the D gene is possibly TRBD1 (8 bases). The CDR3 sequence is 18 residues long. With 5 bases removed from V and 7 bases from J, the gap between germline ends came to 24 bases. Germline V gives CDR1 LNHDA, CDR2 SQIVND (reference sequence). This CDR3 reads CASSATGDYKIGANVLTF. The DNA of the CDR3 is TGTGCCAGTAGTGCGACAGGGGACTACAAAATTGGAGCCAACGTCCTGACTTTC. The full variable domain, its missing parts supplied by reference TRBV19 and TRBJ2-6, is DGGITQSPKYLFRKEGQNVTLSCEQNLNHDAMYWYRQDPGQGLRLIYYSQIVNDFQKGDIAEGYSVSREKKESFPLTVTSAQKNPTAFYLCASSATGDYKIGANVLTFGAGSRLTVL.

The J gene is TRBJ2-5, the V gene TRBV5-1; no firm D call. V gave up 0 bases and J gave up 5 bases, with 11 bases separating them. The germline gives CDR1 SGHRS, CDR2 YFSETQ. CDR3 length equals 14 residues. CDR3 amino acids: CASSLGGLGETQYF. The DNA for the CDR3 is TGCGCCAGCAGCTTGGGTGGGCTGGGCGAGACCCAGTACTTC.

This chain connects TRBV10-1 to TRBJ2-3; 7 positions agree with TRBD1. The CDR3 has 16 amino acids. Germline V CDR1 and CDR2: WNHNN, SYGVQD (reference sequence). J gave up 6 bases and V 3 bases, and 12 bases lay outside the gene matches. The CDR3, as DNA: TGCGCCAGCAGTGAAGGGACAGTCGGAAGCGTGGATACGCAGTATTTT. It specifies CASSEGTVGSVDTQYF.

The V gene is TRBV11-2, the J gene TRBJ2-5; D is possibly TRBD2 (6 bases). Germline lookup yields CDR1 SGHAT and CDR2 FQNNGV. V gave up 2 bases and J gave up 4 bases, with 20 bases separating them. This CDR3 is 17 amino acids long. The CDR3 DNA is TGTGCCAGCAGCTTATCCGGGGGATTAAAGTGGTCAGAGACCCAGTACTTC. This encodes CASSLSGGLKWSETQYF.

This chain joins TRBV4-1 and TRBJ2-3; D gene unclear. The CDR3 totals 17 residues. CDR1 and CDR2 (germline): MGHRA, YSYEKL. V gave up 2 bases and J gave up 0 bases, with 15 bases separating them. In DNA form, the CDR3 reads TGCGCCAGCAGCCAACTACAGAGACAAACTAGCACAGATACGCAGTATTTT. As protein: CASSQLQRQTSTDTQYF.

The CDR3 coding sequence is TGCACCAGCAGCCAGGATATACTAGCGGGAGTTAGCTCCTACGAGCAGTACTTC. Its protein product is CTSSQDILAGVSSYEQYF. The genes are TRBV1 and TRBJ2-7; the table's D call of TRBD2 was not tested on the DNA. TRBV1 is flagged as a pseudogene. This CDR3 spans 18 amino acids.

The table lists this clone with a count of one. The gene calls are TRBV19 and TRBJ2-2, with 8 bases matching TRBD1. V gave up 8 bases and J gave up 6 bases; unmatched junction bases: 8. This CDR3 contains 14 residues. The germline V gene has CDR1 LNHDA and CDR2 SQIVND (reference sequence). The CDR3 loop reads CASRTRGLAGELFF. CDR3 DNA sequence: TGTGCCAGTCGAACCAGGGGGCTTGCCGGGGAGCTGTTTTTT.

This chain connects TRBV18 to TRBJ1-1, with D possibly matching TRBD1 (5 bases). This CDR3 comprises 15 residues. Trimming took off 3 bases at V and 0 bases at J, with 11 bases between the two ends. Germline V gene lookup returns CDR1 KGHSH and CDR2 LQKENI. The CDR3 DNA reads as TGTGCCAGCTCACCTTCAGGGTTCGTGAACACTGAAGCTTTCTTT. As protein: CASSPSGFVNTEAFF.

In this sample, this clone turned up once. The chain carries TRBV5-1 and TRBJ2-5; D gene ambiguous. This CDR3 has 14 residues. CDR1 and CDR2 (germline): SGHRS, YFSETQ. V gave up 4 bases and J gave up 3 bases, with 13 bases separating them. The CDR3 protein is CASSPFLQKETQYF. For the CDR3, the DNA is TGCGCCAGCAGCCCCTTCCTTCAGAAAGAGACCCAGTACTTC.

This chain connects TRBV30 to TRBJ2-1; D not resolved. Trimming took 0 bases from V and 6 from J, leaving 12 bases between them. Germline CDR1 GTSNPN, CDR2 SVGIG (reference sequence). CDR3 length equals 14 residues. The CDR3 DNA reads TGTGCCTGGAGTGTTGTTCTAGTGGGCAATGAGCAGTTCTTC. Encoded protein: CAWSVVLVGNEQFF.